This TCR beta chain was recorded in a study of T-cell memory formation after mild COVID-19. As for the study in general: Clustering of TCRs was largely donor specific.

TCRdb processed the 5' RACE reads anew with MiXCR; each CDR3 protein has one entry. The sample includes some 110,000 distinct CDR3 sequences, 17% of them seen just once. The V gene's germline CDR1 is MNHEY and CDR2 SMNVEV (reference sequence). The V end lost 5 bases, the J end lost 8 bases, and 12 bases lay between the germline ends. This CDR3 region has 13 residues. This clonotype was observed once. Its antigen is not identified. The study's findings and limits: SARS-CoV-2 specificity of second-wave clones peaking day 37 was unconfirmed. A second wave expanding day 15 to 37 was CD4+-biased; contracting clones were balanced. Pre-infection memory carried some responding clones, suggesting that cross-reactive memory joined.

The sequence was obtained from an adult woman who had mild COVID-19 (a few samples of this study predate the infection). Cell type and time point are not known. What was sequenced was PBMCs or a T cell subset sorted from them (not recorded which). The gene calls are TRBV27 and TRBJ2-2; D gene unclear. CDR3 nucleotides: TGTGCCAGCAGTCCACTGACGAGAGGGGAGCTGTTTTTT. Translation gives CASSPLTRGELFF.